This T cell receptor (beta chain) was recovered during a study of T-cell memory formation after mild COVID-19. Study details: TCR clustering was largely donor specific.

There are many counts of this clonotype. One entry per CDR3 protein results from TCRdb running MiXCR on the 5' RACE reads. The data contain around 200,000 distinct CDR3 sequences, around a sixth of them singletons. Germline V gene data show CDR1 as SGHDT and CDR2 as YYEEEE. The germline V and J ends were trimmed by 0 bases and 2 bases, with 7 bases remaining between them. The CDR3 contains 14 residues. Material: PBMCs or a T cell subset sorted from them (not recorded which). The chain is built from TRBV5-6 and TRBJ2-3; tentative D call: TRBD2 (6 bases). The receptor was isolated from a man aged 18 to 35 who had mild COVID-19 (a few samples of this study predate the infection). Cell type and time point are not known. CDR3 residues: CASSLAGVTDTQYF. For the CDR3, the DNA is TGTGCCAGCAGCTTGGCGGGGGTCACAGATACGCAGTATTTT.